This T cell receptor beta chain came from a study of blood T cell repertoires in COVID-19. Overall study: Italy, Spain and the United States were the sources of the convalescent and acute COVID-19 samples. Sample material is recorded as cDNA or gDNA derived from T cells, B-cell-depleted T cells, or PBMCs.

CDR3 length: 16 residues. Trimming removed 5 bases from V and 3 bases from J; junction bases left unmatched: 14. The germline CDR1 and CDR2 sequences are GTSNPN and SVGIG (reference sequence). Methods used by the authors: Estimates of nucleated cell counts were drawn from the amplification of reference gene primers. Sequencing was performed with immunoSEQ multiplex PCR; in TCRdb, only in-frame clones are kept and a portion is missing. From that table come the V and J calls and clone size; the DNA was used to work out D and trimming. The data hold around 72,000 clones, with around 87% observed a single time.

The TCR was taken from a man aged 50-59 years with active COVID-19. The rearrangement links TRBV30 to TRBJ1-2, with 8 bases identical to TRBD1. Source material: peripheral blood. CDR3 sequence (DNA): TGTGCCTGGGTATCCCGGGACAGGTCCCCATACTATGGCTACACCTTC. This encodes CAWVSRDRSPYYGYTF.